This passage covers 24 T cell receptor beta chains from one sample sequenced in a study of T cells in tuberculosis. Method: immunoSEQ multiplex PCR; TCRdb's copy keeps in-frame clones and lacks some. The sample comprises roughly 44,000 clones, about 95% of which are singletons, and approximately 7.6% rests with the top ten. The sequencing input was PBMCs. These receptors were taken from a donor aged 10-30 years with latent tuberculosis or without tuberculosis infection.

This chain connects TRBV7-7 to TRBJ2-3, with 12 bases fitting TRBD2. The germline CDR1 and CDR2 sequences are SSHAT and FNYEAQ (reference sequence). V trimming: 3 bases; J trimming: 3 bases; junction bases outside the gene matches: 1. This CDR3 comprises 15 residues. In DNA, the CDR3 is TGTGCCAGCAGCTTCGGGACTAGCGGGACAGATACGCAGTATTTT. This sequence encodes CASSFGTSGTDTQYF.

V and J are TRBV6-5 and TRBJ2-3; TRBD1 matches at 9 bases. The ends lost 4 bases at V and 6 bases at J; junction bases unmatched: 5. The CDR3 runs 14 residues. CDR1 is MNHEY, CDR2 SVGAGI, per germline. The CDR3 region has the DNA TGTGCCAGCAGTTGGGACAGGGTCCGGGATACGCAGTATTTT. The encoded protein is CASSWDRVRDTQYF.

The chain's CDR3 is CASRFLCSVAATNEKLFF. The DNA of the CDR3 is TGTGCAAGTCGCTTTCTTTGTTCGGTCGCGGCAACTAATGAAAAACTGTTTTTT. V is TRBV12-2 and J is TRBJ1-4. TRBV12-2 has pseudogene status. CDR3 size: 18 residues.

V gene TRBV7-6 combines with J gene TRBJ2-3, with D hard to call. The CDR3 runs 14 residues. V gave up 1 base and J gave up 1 base, with 6 bases separating them. Germline-derived CDR1 and CDR2 are SGHVS and FNYEAQ. The CDR3 loop is CASSLVRGTDTQYF. For the CDR3, the DNA is TGTGCCAGCAGCTTAGTGCGAGGCACAGATACGCAGTATTTT.

The chain recombines TRBV5-1 with TRBJ1-5; 8 bases line up with TRBD1. The CDR3 sequence is 14 residues long. Trimming took 5 bases from V and 2 from J; bases not matched to a gene: 3. Germline values: CDR1 SGHRS, CDR2 YFSETQ. CDR3 sequence (DNA): TGCGCCAGCAGTAAGACAGGGGGCAATCAGCCCCAGCATTTT. It codes for CASSKTGGNQPQHF.

The V gene is TRBV6-5, the J gene TRBJ2-1, with 7 bases that match TRBD2. The germline CDR1 and CDR2 sequences are MNHEY and SVGAGI. V lost 2 bases, J lost 13 bases, and 11 bases stayed unmatched. CDR3 length equals 14 residues. The CDR3 loop reads CASSYTKGGSPQFF. The CDR3 bases are TGTGCCAGCAGTTACACAAAAGGCGGGAGCCCACAGTTCTTC.

The chain has TRBV5-6 and TRBJ1-1; 9 bases are shared with TRBD1. From germline, CDR1 is SGHDT and CDR2 YYEEEE. The CDR3 spans 16 residues. Losses at the gene ends were 3 bases for V and 2 bases for J; bases not matched to a gene: 8. CDR3 DNA sequence: TGTGCCAGCAGCTACTTACCGGGACAGGGCAACACTGAAGCTTTCTTT. Amino acid sequence: CASSYLPGQGNTEAFF.

The chain combines TRBV19 with TRBJ2-3; TRBD2 might be the D (5 bases). Germline V lookup: CDR1 LNHDA, CDR2 SQIVND (reference sequence). This CDR3 comprises 15 residues. The V end was cut by 7 bases, the J end by 2 bases, with 16 bases between. CDR3 DNA: TGTGCCAGTACCATAAGCGGACGATTCACAGATACGCAGTATTTT. It yields the protein CASTISGRFTDTQYF. Together with reference TRBV19 and TRBJ2-3, the CDR3 gives the full variable domain: DGGITQSPKYLFRKEGQNVTLSCEQNLNHDAMYWYRQDPGQGLRLIYYSQIVNDFQKGDIAEGYSVSREKKESFPLTVTSAQKNPTAFYLCASTISGRFTDTQYFGPGTRLTVL.

A few counts support this clone. The rearrangement links TRBV10-2 to TRBJ1-2, with D possibly being TRBD1 (6 bases). CDR3 length: 15 amino acids. V was cut by 4 bases and J by 3 bases, with 15 bases left in between. Germline V gene sequence: CDR1 WSHSY, CDR2 SAAADI. CDR3 nucleotide sequence: TGCGCCAGCAGTGGGGGGCAGGTCGGAGACTATGGCTACACCTTC. This gives the protein CASSGGQVGDYGYTF.

The CDR3 DNA follows: TGTGCCACCAGCCGCCGGTCGCTCCCTTTCTCCTACGAGCAGTACTTC. Amino acid sequence: CATSRRSLPFSYEQYF. This sequence joins TRBV15 and TRBJ2-7; D is unresolved. Germline CDR1 is LNHNV and CDR2 is YYDKDF (reference sequence). V dropped 5 bases and J dropped 0 bases, with 17 bases sitting between them. The CDR3 length is 16 residues.

The rearrangement joins TRBV19 to TRBJ1-1; no definite D call. This CDR3 has 17 amino acids. Trimming took off 3 bases at V and 0 bases at J, with 17 bases between the two ends. Germline V gene sequence: CDR1 LNHDA, CDR2 SQIVND (reference sequence). The CDR3 sequence: CASSIDTAGPMNTEAFF. The CDR3 bases are TGTGCCAGTAGTATCGATACTGCAGGCCCCATGAACACTGAAGCTTTCTTT.

V is TRBV27 and J is TRBJ2-1; perhaps TRBD1 as D (6 bases). Trimming pared 5 bases from V and 6 bases from J, leaving 17 bases between. This CDR3 comprises 15 residues. CDR1 MNHEY and CDR2 SMNVEV come from the germline V gene (reference sequence). The CDR3: CASSLGAGKTNEQFF. In nucleotides, the CDR3 is TGTGCCAGCAGTCTGGGGGCAGGTAAAACCAATGAGCAGTTCTTC.

The chain links TRBV11-2 to TRBJ2-1; 9 bases fit TRBD1. In germline, CDR1 is SGHAT, CDR2 FQNNGV. The length of the CDR3 is 15 residues. With V trimmed by 5 bases and J by 3 bases, 5 bases remained unmatched. This CDR3 reads CASSQMGQGYNEQFF. The CDR3 DNA reads as TGTGCCAGCAGCCAAATGGGACAGGGCTACAATGAGCAGTTCTTC.

The chain joins TRBV2 to TRBJ2-3, with TRBD2 matching 8 bases. V shed 8 bases, J shed 3 bases, and the junction held 13 bases outside the gene matches. Germline-derived CDR1 and CDR2 are SNHLY and FYNNEI. CDR3 size: 16 residues. The CDR3 loop reads CASLPPGLAGTDTQYF. CDR3 nucleotides: TGTGCCAGCCTCCCCCCGGGGCTAGCGGGTACAGATACGCAGTATTTT. Full variable domain (missing parts from reference TRBV2 and TRBJ2-3): EPEVTQTPSHQVTQMGQEVILRCVPISNHLYFYWYRQILGQKVEFLVSFYNNEISEKSEIFDDQFSVERPDGSNFTLKIRSTKLEDSAMYFCASLPPGLAGTDTQYFGPGTRLTVL.

V and J are TRBV5-5 and TRBJ2-7, with 8 bases matching TRBD1. The V segment lost 4 bases and the J segment 6 bases; nucleotides outside the gene matches: 9. The germline V gene has CDR1 SGHKS and CDR2 YYEKEE (reference sequence). The CDR3 extends over 14 amino acids. The CDR3 spells CASSLGQGVVEQYF. Here the CDR3 DNA reads TGTGCCAGCAGCCTAGGACAGGGAGTAGTCGAGCAGTACTTC.

The chain has TRBV7-9 and TRBJ2-7; 8 bases align to TRBD1. Germline loops: CDR1 SEHNR, CDR2 FQNEAQ (reference sequence). V shed 3 bases and J 3 bases; nucleotides not matched to a gene: 4. The CDR3 loop spans 14 amino acids. CDR3 sequence: CASSLGQAFYEQYF. CDR3 DNA sequence: TGTGCCAGCAGCTTGGGACAGGCGTTCTACGAGCAGTACTTC.

This chain joins TRBV30 and TRBJ1-1, with 7 bases matching TRBD1. The CDR3 loop spans 13 amino acids. In germline, CDR1 is GTSNPN, CDR2 SVGIG (reference sequence). The V and J ends lost 8 bases and 2 bases, in that order; junction bases with no gene match: 8. CDR3 amino acids: CATTYRGNTEAFF. CDR3 DNA: TGTGCCACCACTTACAGGGGAAACACTGAAGCTTTCTTT.

This rearrangement joins TRBV19 to TRBJ1-3; 7 bases agree with TRBD1. The germline V gene has CDR1 LNHDA and CDR2 SQIVND (reference sequence). V lost 1 base, J lost 4 bases, and 4 bases stayed unmatched. The CDR3 runs 15 residues. The CDR3, as DNA: TGTGCCAGTAGTATAGGAAGGGGGCCCGGAAACACCATATATTTT. Translation: CASSIGRGPGNTIYF.

This clone was detected once. This rearrangement joins TRBV5-8 to TRBJ1-1; 9 positions match TRBD1. Trimming at V came to 5 bases and at J to 1 base, leaving 9 bases not matched to a gene. CDR3 length: 16 amino acids. Germline V gene lookup returns CDR1 SGHTS and CDR2 YDEGEE. Written as DNA, the CDR3 is TGTGCCAGCAGGGGGGGGGACAGGGCGAAGAACACTGAAGCTTTCTTT. This translates into CASRGGDRAKNTEAFF.

The chain uses TRBV11-3 and TRBJ2-7; D possibly corresponds to TRBD1 (6 bases). This CDR3 region has 15 residues. Deletions cut 6 bases from V and 2 bases from J, with 17 bases between. Germline CDR1 is SGHNT and CDR2 is YENEEA. CDR3 DNA sequence: TGTGCCAGCAGTCCCGGGACATCCGACCCCTACGAGCAGTACTTC. Residues: CASSPGTSDPYEQYF. Looking up the rest from reference TRBV11-3 and TRBJ2-7 gives the full variable domain: EAGVVQSPRYKIIEKKQPVAFWCNPISGHNTLYWYLQNLGQGPELLIRYENEEAVDDSQLPKDRFSAERLKGVDSTLKIQPAELGDSAVYLCASSPGTSDPYEQYFGPGTRLTVT.

V usage is TRBV5-1 and J usage is TRBJ2-5; 9 positions match TRBD1. This CDR3 region has 14 residues. CDR1 is SGHRS and CDR2 is YFSETQ in the germline V gene. V lost 3 bases to trimming and J lost 5 bases; unmatched junction nucleotides: 5. The CDR3 protein is CASSWGQGIETQYF. The CDR3 DNA reads as TGCGCCAGCAGCTGGGGACAGGGAATTGAGACCCAGTACTTC.

The V gene is TRBV19, the J gene TRBJ2-7; perhaps TRBD2 as D (5 bases). CDR3 length: 16 amino acids. V was cut by 3 bases and J by 5 bases, with 20 bases left in between. CDR1 and CDR2 (germline): LNHDA, SQIVND (reference sequence). This CDR3 reads CASSMVPLGSWDEQYF. CDR3 sequence (DNA): TGTGCCAGTAGTATGGTCCCACTAGGTAGTTGGGACGAGCAGTACTTC.

The V gene is TRBV7-7, the J gene TRBJ2-1; 11 bases agree with TRBD2. The CDR3 runs to 16 residues. V lost 5 bases to trimming and J lost 6 bases; unmatched junction nucleotides: 9. Germline V gene data show CDR1 as SSHAT and CDR2 as FNYEAQ (reference sequence). The CDR3 nucleotides are TGTGCCAGCAGCGCAAATAGCGGGGGGGCCTCCAATGAGCAGTTCTTC. Encoded protein: CASSANSGGASNEQFF.

CDR3 amino acids: CASSLVGKAGANVLTF. CDR3 in DNA: TGTGCCAGCAGCTTGGTCGGGAAGGCTGGGGCCAACGTCCTGACTTTC. V usage is TRBV5-6 and J usage is TRBJ2-6, with D maybe TRBD2 (5 bases). This CDR3 has 16 amino acids. Germline loops: CDR1 SGHDT, CDR2 YYEEEE. V was trimmed by 0 bases and J by 2 bases, leaving 9 bases between them.